The rows below give T cell receptor beta chains drawn from one sample of a study of blood T cell repertoires in COVID-19. Only in-frame clones appear in the TCRdb table, and some are missing; sequencing was by immunoSEQ multiplex PCR. The top ten hold around 0.5% of the sample, which has 170,000 or so clones, around nine tenths seen once. Sequenced: peripheral blood. These TCRs come from a man between 60 and 70 years old with COVID-19, enrolled during active disease. Both conserved end residues are part of each CDR3. Fields, in order: J gene, V gene, clone size, D gene, CDR3 DNA, CDR3 protein. A D gene is named only where the DNA matches it firmly. For some rows the clone size is stated as once, few or many, or as a class when expanded; others skip it.

TRBJ2-2,TRBV9,.,TRBD2,TGTGCCAGCAGCCCGTGGACTAGCCCCGGGGAGCTGTTTTTT,CASSPWTSPGELFF
TRBJ1-2,TRBV7-2,.,.,TGTGCCAGCAGCTTAGGGGCAGGGCCCTATGGCTACACCTTC,CASSLGAGPYGYTF
TRBJ1-5,TRBV28,.,TRBD1,TGTGCCAGCAGATCCGGGACAGTGACTAGCAATCAGCCCCAGCATTTT,CASRSGTVTSNQPQHF
TRBJ1-5,TRBV7-2,.,TRBD1,TGTGCCAGCAGCGTGACAGGGGTTCAGCCCCAGCATTTT,CASSVTGVQPQHF
TRBJ2-7,TRBV3-1/TRBV3-2,.,TRBD1,TGTGCCAGCGAGGGACAGACCTACGAGCAGTACTTC,CASEGQTYEQYF
TRBJ1-2,TRBV7-9,.,TRBD1,TGTGCCAGCAGCCTGGGACAGGGTATCTATGGCTACACCTTC,CASSLGQGIYGYTF
TRBJ2-3,TRBV6-5,.,.,TGTGCCAGCAGTCCCCACACAGATACGCAGTATTTT,CASSPHTDTQYF
TRBJ1-2,TRBV28,.,.,TGTGCCAGCAGTGTAAACTATGGCTACACCTTC,CASSVNYGYTF
TRBJ2-7,TRBV2,.,TRBD1,TGTGCCAGCAGCCTAAGAGATCCGGGACAGGGATACGAGCAGTACTTC,CASSLRDPGQGYEQYF
TRBJ2-2,TRBV11-2,once,.,TGTGCCAGCAGCTTAGATCTGGACAGAGTTACCGGGGAGCTGTTTTTT,CASSLDLDRVTGELFF